These 26 T cell receptor beta chains were all obtained from the same sample, sequenced in a study of blood T cell repertoires in COVID-19. Here immunoSEQ multiplex PCR was the method, and the copy in TCRdb shows in-frame clones only, minus some. The sample records hundreds of thousands of clones, 80% to 90% being singletons. Material for sequencing was peripheral blood. The receptors were gathered from a man aged 35 to 55 with acute or convalescent COVID-19.

The J gene is TRBJ2-3, the V gene TRBV7-8, with 10 bases that match TRBD2. After removal of 4 bases from V and 0 bases from J, the junction contained 4 bases not matched to a gene. This CDR3 spans 16 amino acids. CDR1 is SGHVS and CDR2 is FQNEAQ in the germline V gene. The CDR3 DNA reads TGTGCCAGCAGCTGGGTAGCGGGGGGAAGCACAGATACGCAGTATTTT. This encodes CASSWVAGGSTDTQYF.

The chain combines TRBV5-4 with TRBJ1-6, with unresolved D. Germline lookup yields CDR1 SGHNT and CDR2 YYREEE (reference sequence). This CDR3 contains 15 residues. V lost 0 bases and J lost 7, with 11 bases in between. CDR3 nucleotide sequence: TGTGCCAGCAGCTTGGGCGGCATTGGGAATTCACCCCTCCACTTT. Translated, it gives CASSLGGIGNSPLHF. Supplemented by reference TRBV5-4 and TRBJ1-6, the full variable domain reads ETGVTQSPTHLIKTRGQQVTLRCSSQSGHNTVSWYQQALGQGPQFIFQYYREEENGRGNFPPRFSGLQFPNYSSELNVNALELDDSALYLCASSLGGIGNSPLHFGNGTRLTVT.

The chain recombines TRBV4-2 with TRBJ1-3; the D is unclear. Trimming pared 1 base from V and 3 bases from J, leaving 10 bases between. CDR1 LGHNA and CDR2 YNFKEQ come from the germline V gene. The CDR3 totals 15 residues. The CDR3: CASSQGQADGNTIYF. In DNA, the CDR3 is TGTGCCAGCAGCCAAGGTCAGGCTGATGGAAACACCATATATTTT.

The chain carries TRBV3-1 (or the pseudogene TRBV3-2) and TRBJ2-2; D possibly corresponds to TRBD2 (5 bases). Trimming left V 0 bases short and J 5 bases short, with 10 bases between. CDR3 length: 15 residues. The germline V gene encodes CDR1 LGHDT and CDR2 YNNKEL (reference sequence). The CDR3 DNA is TGTGCCAGCAGCCAAGATAGCGCGAGAACCGGGGAGCTGTTTTTT. This codes for CASSQDSARTGELFF.

The sample holds a few counts of this clone. The chain combines TRBV15 with TRBJ1-2; TRBD1 might be the D (5 bases). V was trimmed by 1 base and J by 4 bases, leaving 10 bases between them. The germline V gene encodes CDR1 LNHNV and CDR2 YYDKDF (reference sequence). The CDR3 loop spans 14 amino acids. The CDR3: CATSRGGDGYGYTF. The CDR3 bases are TGTGCCACCAGCAGAGGGGGGGACGGCTATGGCTACACCTTC.

This clone was seen once. This rearrangement joins TRBV4-2 to TRBJ2-1; 9 nucleotides agree with TRBD2. From germline, CDR1 is LGHNA and CDR2 YNFKEQ. J lost 13 bases, V lost 1 base, and 5 bases had no gene match. The CDR3 covers 13 residues. CDR3 sequence reads: CASSQVIAGDQFF. In nucleotides, the CDR3 is TGTGCCAGCAGCCAAGTGATAGCGGGGGATCAGTTCTTC.

On this clone: Other DNA sequences in the same sample also yield this CDR3. J is TRBJ1-5 and V is TRBV2, with 8 bases aligning to TRBD1. The V segment lost 6 bases and the J segment 4 bases; nucleotides outside the gene matches: 5. Germline CDR1 reads SNHLY; CDR2 reads FYNNEI. The CDR3 contains 14 residues. Written as DNA, the CDR3 is TGTGCCAGCAGCAGGACAGGGTCAAATCAGCCCCAGCATTTT. The encoded protein is CASSRTGSNQPQHF.

J is TRBJ1-1 and V is TRBV2; D might be TRBD1 (6 bases). V lost 7 bases, J lost 1 base, and 10 bases lay in between. Germline CDR1 and CDR2: SNHLY and FYNNEI. The CDR3 spans 13 residues. Written as DNA, the CDR3 is TGTGCCAGCACCGTACAGGGGAACACTGAAGCTTTCTTT. This encodes CASTVQGNTEAFF.

This sequence joins TRBV29-1 and TRBJ1-1; D possibly corresponds to TRBD1 (5 bases). CDR3 length equals 12 residues. Germline values: CDR1 SQVTM, CDR2 ANQGSEA. V lost 6 bases to trimming and J lost 5 bases, with 13 bases between them. CDR3 nucleotides: TGCAGCGTAAGCAGGGCGGGGACTGAAGCTTTCTTT. This gives the protein CSVSRAGTEAFF.

The chain combines TRBV29-1 with TRBJ2-7; 8 bases align to TRBD1. The CDR3 loop spans 13 amino acids. Germline CDR1 SQVTM, CDR2 ANQGSEA. V gave up 4 bases and J gave up 4 bases; unmatched junction bases: 6. The CDR3 sequence is CSVAGTGYYEQYF. The CDR3 bases are TGCAGCGTTGCCGGGACAGGATATTACGAGCAGTACTTC.

The chain carries TRBV7-8 and TRBJ2-5; 9 nucleotides agree with TRBD1. This CDR3 region has 14 residues. CDR1 and CDR2 (germline): SGHVS, FQNEAQ. V lost 5 bases to trimming and J lost 2 bases; unmatched junction nucleotides: 3. CDR3: CASSHGQGQETQYF. CDR3 nucleotides: TGTGCCAGCAGCCACGGACAGGGGCAAGAGACCCAGTACTTC.

The V and J genes are TRBV19 and TRBJ1-2; 12 bases map to TRBD1. The CDR3 is made up of 17 amino acids. With V trimmed by 4 bases and J by 6 bases, 12 bases remained unmatched. Germline CDR1 and CDR2: LNHDA and SQIVND (reference sequence). The DNA for the CDR3 is TGTGCCAGTAGTACCTCCGGGACAGGGGGCAAGAAAAATGGCTACACCTTC. Its protein product is CASSTSGTGGKKNGYTF.

The chain employs TRBV10-3 and TRBJ2-7, with 14 bases matching TRBD2. CDR3 length equals 14 residues. Germline V gives CDR1 ENHRY, CDR2 SYGVKD. The V segment lost 6 bases and the J segment 2 bases; nucleotides outside the gene matches: 0. In DNA form, the CDR3 reads TGTGCCATCAGGGGACTAGCGGGGGCCTACGAGCAGTACTTC. Its protein product is CAIRGLAGAYEQYF.

This clone has more than one count but fewer than ten. V is TRBV2 and J is TRBJ2-2; 10 bases line up with TRBD1. The length of the CDR3 is 16 residues. V dropped 7 bases and J dropped 6; count of bases not matched to a gene: 11. In germline, CDR1 is SNHLY, CDR2 FYNNEI. CDR3 protein: CASTRNRDRGSGELFF. CDR3 in DNA: TGTGCCAGCACTCGAAACCGGGACAGGGGATCCGGGGAGCTGTTTTTT. Looking up the rest from reference TRBV2 and TRBJ2-2 gives the full variable domain: EPEVTQTPSHQVTQMGQEVILRCVPISNHLYFYWYRQILGQKVEFLVSFYNNEISEKSEIFDDQFSVERPDGSNFTLKIRSTKLEDSAMYFCASTRNRDRGSGELFFGEGSRLTVL.

The CDR3 protein is CASGRGTEAFF. CDR3 in DNA: TGTGCTAGTGGTAGGGGGACTGAAGCTTTCTTT. This chain uses TRBV12-5 with TRBJ1-1, with D possibly being TRBD1 (6 bases). The germline gives CDR1 LGHNT, CDR2 FRNRAP. V was trimmed by 5 bases and J by 5 bases, leaving 6 bases between them. This CDR3 spans 11 amino acids. Full variable domain (remainder filled in from reference TRBV12-5 and TRBJ1-1): DARVTQTPRHKVTEMGQEVTMRCQPILGHNTVFWYRQTMMQGLELLAYFRNRAPLDDSGMPKDRFSAEMPDATLATLKIQPSEPRDSAVYFCASGRGTEAFFGQGTRLTVV.

The chain recombines TRBV6-5 with TRBJ1-2; D possibly corresponds to TRBD1 (5 bases). The CDR3 runs 13 residues. Germline CDR1 is MNHEY and CDR2 is SVGAGI. V was shortened by 0 bases and J by 8 bases, with 10 bases between the two germline ends. The CDR3, as DNA: TGTGCCAGCAGTTACTCGTGGAAGGGGGGCTACACCTTC. Residues: CASSYSWKGGYTF.

The sample holds one count of this clone. This chain links TRBV6-6 with TRBJ1-1; 9 bases are a match to TRBD1. The CDR3 has 17 amino acids. CDR1 is MNHNY and CDR2 is SVGAGI in the germline V gene (reference sequence). The ends lost 5 bases at V and 7 bases at J; junction bases unmatched: 17. The CDR3 nucleotides read TGTGCCAGCAGTCCCACTCGAATAGGGACAGGGCGAGGTGAAGCTTTCTTT. Encoded protein: CASSPTRIGTGRGEAFF.

V is TRBV10-3 and J is TRBJ1-3, with D tentatively TRBD1 (6 bases). Germline CDR1 ENHRY, CDR2 SYGVKD. The CDR3 length is 17 residues. V was cut by 4 bases and J by 0 bases, with 16 bases left in between. Here the CDR3 reads CAISATTGSSSGNTIYF. The DNA of the CDR3 is TGTGCCATCAGTGCTACTACAGGGTCCAGCTCTGGAAACACCATATATTTT.

This chain uses TRBV3-1 (or the pseudogene TRBV3-2) with TRBJ1-2; D gene unclear. The CDR3 runs 14 residues. With 0 bases removed from V and 6 bases from J, the gap between germline ends came to 11 bases. Per the germline V gene, CDR1 is LGHDT and CDR2 is YNNKEL (reference sequence). CDR3 residues: CASSQDPREHGYTF. The CDR3 nucleotides are TGTGCCAGCAGCCAAGACCCCCGGGAGCATGGCTACACCTTC.

The chain recombines TRBV30 with TRBJ1-2; D perhaps matches TRBD1 (6 bases). V shed 0 bases and J shed 7 bases, with 15 bases lying between them. CDR1 and CDR2 (germline): GTSNPN, SVGIG (reference sequence). The CDR3 totals 14 residues. The DNA for the CDR3 is TGTGCCTGGAGTGTAGCCACAGGGTGGGGTGGCTACACCTTC. Protein sequence: CAWSVATGWGGYTF.

The rearrangement joins TRBV27 to TRBJ1-2, with 8 bases lining up with TRBD1. V gave up 8 bases and J gave up 4 bases; unmatched junction bases: 6. CDR1 is MNHEY and CDR2 is SMNVEV in the germline V gene (reference sequence). This CDR3 has 13 amino acids. The chain's CDR3 is CASARTGSYGYTF. For the CDR3, the DNA is TGTGCCAGCGCCCGGACAGGGAGCTATGGCTACACCTTC.

This chain joins TRBV29-1 and TRBJ1-4; D is perhaps TRBD1 (5 bases). This CDR3 has 12 amino acids. Trimming took off 5 bases at V and 7 bases at J, with 11 bases between the two ends. Per germline, CDR1 SQVTM and CDR2 ANQGSEA. In DNA, the CDR3 is TGCAGCGTTCGGGTTCAGGGTGAAAAACTGTTTTTT. Encoded protein: CSVRVQGEKLFF.

With respect to this clone: One end of the junction varies from germline; a read error may be responsible. The chain carries TRBV3-1 (or the pseudogene TRBV3-2) and TRBJ2-3; 8 bases are a match to TRBD2. The CDR3 is made up of 15 amino acids. Germline V gene data show CDR1 as LGHDT and CDR2 as YNNKEL (reference sequence). The CDR3 here is CASSRNSGTTGTQYF. CDR3 nucleotides: TGTGCCAGCAGCCGTAATAGCGGGACCACAGGTACGCAGTATTTT.

This clone was counted only a few times. This chain connects TRBV3-1 (or the pseudogene TRBV3-2) to TRBJ1-5; D is uncertain. The CDR3 is made up of 15 amino acids. Germline V gives CDR1 LGHDT, CDR2 YNNKEL (reference sequence). The V and J ends lost 2 bases and 5 bases respectively, with 13 bases between them. In DNA, the CDR3 is TGTGCCAGCAGCCAATCCGCCCTGGGCGATCAGCCCCAGCATTTT. Its protein is CASSQSALGDQPQHF.

This chain joins TRBV11-2 and TRBJ2-1; 12 nucleotides match TRBD2. CDR1 is SGHAT, CDR2 FQNNGV, per germline. CDR3 size: 18 residues. J gave up 3 bases and V 3 bases, and 9 bases lay outside the gene matches. The CDR3 reads CASSLTSGGFDLYNEQFF. CDR3 coding DNA: TGTGCCAGCAGCTTGACTAGCGGGGGTTTTGATCTCTACAATGAGCAGTTCTTC.

The V call is TRBV19, the J call TRBJ1-1; no firm D call. CDR1 is LNHDA and CDR2 is SQIVND in the germline V gene (reference sequence). Trimming stripped 7 bases from V and 0 bases from J, with 12 bases between. The CDR3 is made up of 14 amino acids. CDR3 sequence reads: CASKFRGLNTEAFF. As DNA, the CDR3 is TGTGCCAGTAAATTTCGAGGATTGAACACTGAAGCTTTCTTT.